These 18 T cell receptor beta chains came from one sample sequenced in a study of T cell responses to AZD1222 COVID-19 vaccine. Repertoires were generated with immunoSEQ multiplex PCR, while TCRdb's copy carries only in-frame clones and drops some. The sample has 140,000 or so clones, roughly 89% seen once. The input for sequencing was peripheral blood, taken on day 0 of AZD1222 vaccination. Source of these receptors: an adult in good health.

A note on this clone: A junction boundary mismatches the germline segment, possibly from a read error. The gene calls are TRBV30 and TRBJ2-1; a possible D gene is TRBD2 (5 bases). Germline CDR1 is GTSNPN and CDR2 is SVGIG (reference sequence). This CDR3 has 16 amino acids. In nucleotides, the CDR3 is TGTGCCTGGAGTGTTAAAAAGGGCGGACTGTACAATGAGCGGTTCTTC. Amino acids: CAWSVKKGGLYNERFF.

The genes are TRBV28 and TRBJ2-1; 16 nucleotides match TRBD2. V shed 3 bases and J 3 bases; nucleotides not matched to a gene: 8. Germline assignment: CDR1 MDHEN and CDR2 SYDVKM. The CDR3 totals 19 residues. The CDR3 protein is CASSFGTSGRGRGYNEQFF. In DNA, the CDR3 is TGTGCCAGCAGTTTTGGGACTAGCGGGAGGGGACGGGGCTACAATGAGCAGTTCTTC.

The chain is built from TRBV21-1 and TRBJ1-6; TRBD1 reflects the table's D call only, with no check against the DNA. TRBV21-1 is deemed a pseudogene. This CDR3 comprises 15 residues. CDR3 nucleotide sequence: TGTGCCAGCAGCAAATCCCAGGGGTATAATTCACCCCTCCACTTT. This encodes CASSKSQGYNSPLHF.

The chain joins TRBV27 to TRBJ2-5; no clear D. Trimming removed 6 bases from V and 7 bases from J, with 18 bases in between. Germline lookup yields CDR1 MNHEY and CDR2 SMNVEV (reference sequence). The CDR3 runs to 14 residues. The CDR3 nucleotides read TGTGCCAGCAGACCTCTCCTGGGATGGGGGACCCAGTACTTC. It yields the protein CASRPLLGWGTQYF.

This chain joins TRBV10-3 and TRBJ1-3; D gene ambiguous. The germline CDR1 and CDR2 sequences are ENHRY and SYGVKD. This CDR3 spans 15 amino acids. Trimming stripped 0 bases from V and 2 bases from J, with 8 bases between. In DNA form, the CDR3 reads TGTGCCATCAGTGAGTCTGAACCCACTGGAAACACCATATATTTT. It encodes CAISESEPTGNTIYF.

The CDR3 DNA reads as TGTGCCTGGGGACAGTACGTGAACAATTCACCCCTCCACTTT. Encoded protein: CAWGQYVNNSPLHF. The genes are TRBV30 and TRBJ1-6, with a possible D match to TRBD1 (6 bases). CDR3 length: 14 residues. V was shortened by 5 bases and J by 7 bases, with 15 bases between the two germline ends. CDR1 and CDR2 (germline): GTSNPN, SVGIG (reference sequence). Complete variable domain (other parts from reference TRBV30 and TRBJ1-6): SQTIHQWPATLVQPVGSPLSLECTVEGTSNPNLYWYRQAAGRGLQLLFYSVGIGQISSEVPQNLSASRPQDRQFILSSKKLLLSDSGFYLCAWGQYVNNSPLHFGNGTRLTVT.

The chain employs TRBV19 and TRBJ2-6, with D perhaps TRBD1 or TRBD2 (5 bases each). The ends were cut back, 6 bases at V and 2 bases at J, with 14 bases in the middle. The CDR3 contains 16 residues. The V gene's germline CDR1 is LNHDA and CDR2 SQIVND (reference sequence). The CDR3 region has the DNA TGTGCCAGTAGAGGGGACCGGCGGGCTGGGGCCAACGTCCTGACTTTC. This sequence encodes CASRGDRRAGANVLTF.

This clone was found a few times. The chain links TRBV2 to TRBJ2-5, with 12 bases identical to TRBD2. The CDR3 runs to 15 residues. The V gene's germline CDR1 is SNHLY and CDR2 FYNNEI. The V and J ends lost 4 bases and 7 bases, in that order; junction bases with no gene match: 7. The CDR3 nucleotides read TGTGCCAGCAGTGCTAGCGGGAGGGCCCAGTTGACCCAGTACTTC. As protein: CASSASGRAQLTQYF.

The rearrangement joins TRBV19 to TRBJ2-7; D possibly uses TRBD1 or TRBD2 (6 bases each). This CDR3 has 15 residues. CDR1 LNHDA and CDR2 SQIVND come from the germline V gene (reference sequence). Deletions cut 2 bases from V and 3 bases from J, with 14 bases between. The CDR3 bases are TGTGCCAGTAGTATAAGGGGGGAGCGACACTACGAGCAGTACTTC. Its translation is CASSIRGERHYEQYF.

The rearrangement links TRBV5-1 to TRBJ1-4; D is ambiguous. This CDR3 contains 13 residues. The germline CDR1 and CDR2 sequences are SGHRS and YFSETQ. V was trimmed by 4 bases and J by 8 bases, leaving 12 bases between them. CDR3 sequence reads: CASSVRVEEKLFF. DNA of the CDR3: TGCGCCAGCAGCGTCCGAGTCGAGGAAAAACTGTTTTTT.

This chain links TRBV12-3 or TRBV12-4 with TRBJ1-2, with D possibly matching TRBD1 (6 bases). The CDR3 has 13 residues. Deletions cut 7 bases from V and 4 bases from J, with 13 bases between. The CDR3 DNA is TGTGCCAGCATGGCAGGGGAGGGCTATGGCTACACCTTC. This encodes CASMAGEGYGYTF.

This chain's CDR3 is CASRKLQGASTEAFF. CDR3 sequence (DNA): TGTGCCAGTAGAAAGTTACAGGGGGCAAGCACTGAAGCTTTCTTT. The genes are TRBV19 and TRBJ1-1; 9 bases are a match to TRBD1. J gave up 4 bases and V 6 bases, and 9 bases lay outside the gene matches. This CDR3 is built from 15 residues. From germline, CDR1 is LNHDA and CDR2 SQIVND (reference sequence).

The V gene is TRBV29-1, the J gene TRBJ1-1; D perhaps matches TRBD1 (5 bases). V lost 7 bases and J 2 bases, leaving 14 bases between the germline ends. The CDR3 is 13 amino acids. CDR1 is SQVTM, CDR2 ANQGSEA, per germline. The CDR3 DNA reads as TGCAGCGGAGTTTGGGGGACCAACACTGAAGCTTTCTTT. Amino acids: CSGVWGTNTEAFF.

V gene TRBV27 combines with J gene TRBJ2-7; 8 nucleotides align to TRBD1. CDR1 MNHEY and CDR2 SMNVEV come from the germline V gene (reference sequence). CDR3 length: 14 amino acids. V shed 4 bases, J shed 3 bases, and the junction held 5 bases outside the gene matches. CDR3: CASSSRTGNYEQYF. The DNA for the CDR3 is TGTGCCAGCAGTTCCAGGACAGGGAACTACGAGCAGTACTTC.

DNA for the CDR3: TGTGCCAGCAGCTTAGCGGGAGCGGCGGCCGGGGAGCTGTTTTTT. This encodes CASSLAGAAAGELFF. J is TRBJ2-2 and V is TRBV5-4; 8 bases fit TRBD2. V shed 2 bases, J shed 6 bases, and the junction held 6 bases outside the gene matches. From germline, CDR1 is SGHNT and CDR2 YYREEE (reference sequence). This CDR3 is 15 amino acids long.

The CDR3 spells CASTRTAASYNEQFF. The CDR3 nucleotides are TGTGCCAGCACCCGGACAGCAGCTTCCTACAATGAGCAGTTCTTC. The chain carries TRBV9 and TRBJ2-1; D perhaps matches TRBD1 (6 bases). V was trimmed by 6 bases and J by 1 base, leaving 14 bases between them. This CDR3 comprises 15 residues. Germline V lookup: CDR1 SGDLS, CDR2 YYNGEE.

The chain recombines TRBV10-3 with TRBJ2-3; D is undetermined. Deletions cut 4 bases from V and 0 bases from J, with 14 bases between. This CDR3 region has 16 residues. Germline-derived CDR1 and CDR2 are ENHRY and SYGVKD. CDR3 DNA sequence: TGTGCCATCAGTGTCTCCTTTCCCCCCAGCACAGATACGCAGTATTTT. This translates into CAISVSFPPSTDTQYF.

For this clone: The junction departs from the called germline gene at one end, perhaps through a read error. The J gene is TRBJ1-1, the V gene TRBV7-2; the D is unclear. CDR1 and CDR2 from the germline V gene are SGHTA and FQGNSA. The CDR3 runs 12 residues. The CDR3 bases are TGTGCCAGCAGCTTAATTCCTCGTCTCTCTTCTTTT. It is translated as CASSLIPRLSSF.